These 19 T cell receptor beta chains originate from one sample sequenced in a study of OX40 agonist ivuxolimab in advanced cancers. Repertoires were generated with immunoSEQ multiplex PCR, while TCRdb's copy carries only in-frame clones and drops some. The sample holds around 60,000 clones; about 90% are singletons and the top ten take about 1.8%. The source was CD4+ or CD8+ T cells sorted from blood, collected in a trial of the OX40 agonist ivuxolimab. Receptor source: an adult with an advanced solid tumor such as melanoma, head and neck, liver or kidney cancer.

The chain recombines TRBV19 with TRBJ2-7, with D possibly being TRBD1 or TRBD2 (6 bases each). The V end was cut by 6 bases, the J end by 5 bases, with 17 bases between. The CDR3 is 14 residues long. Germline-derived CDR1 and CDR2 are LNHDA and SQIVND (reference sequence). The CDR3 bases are TGTGCCAGTAGCCTGAGGCAGGGGAGGCACGAGCAGTACTTC. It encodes CASSLRQGRHEQYF.

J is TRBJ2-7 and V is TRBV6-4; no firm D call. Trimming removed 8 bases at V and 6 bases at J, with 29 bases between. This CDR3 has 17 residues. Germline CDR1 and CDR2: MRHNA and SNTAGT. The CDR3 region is CASLLFASGSKGCEQYF. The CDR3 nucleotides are TGTGCCAGCCTGCTTTTCGCGTCCGGGTCCAAGGGCTGCGAGCAGTACTTC.

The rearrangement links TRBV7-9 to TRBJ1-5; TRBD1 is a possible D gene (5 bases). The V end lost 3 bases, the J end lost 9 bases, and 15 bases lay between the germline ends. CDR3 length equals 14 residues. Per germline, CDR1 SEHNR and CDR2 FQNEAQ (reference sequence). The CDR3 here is CASSFRSSGGPQHF. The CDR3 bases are TGTGCCAGCAGCTTTCGCAGTTCGGGGGGGCCCCAGCATTTT.

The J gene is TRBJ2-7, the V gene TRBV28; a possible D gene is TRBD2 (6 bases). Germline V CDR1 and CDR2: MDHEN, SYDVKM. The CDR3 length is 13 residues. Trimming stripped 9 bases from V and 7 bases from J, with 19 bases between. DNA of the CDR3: TGTGCCAGTCGGACACAATTCAGCGGGGAGCAGTACTTC. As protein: CASRTQFSGEQYF.

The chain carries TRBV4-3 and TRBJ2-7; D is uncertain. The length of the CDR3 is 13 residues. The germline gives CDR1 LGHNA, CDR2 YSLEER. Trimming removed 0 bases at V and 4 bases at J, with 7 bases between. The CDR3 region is CASSQDLLYEQYF. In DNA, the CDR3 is TGCGCCAGCAGCCAAGATCTACTTTACGAGCAGTACTTC.

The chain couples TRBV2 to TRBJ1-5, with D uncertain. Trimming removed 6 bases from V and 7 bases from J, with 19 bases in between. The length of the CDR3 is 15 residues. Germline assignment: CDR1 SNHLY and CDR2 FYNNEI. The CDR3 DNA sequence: TGTGCCAGCAGGGCCGCGAGGGCCCTAGGACAGCCCCAGCATTTT. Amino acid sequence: CASRAARALGQPQHF. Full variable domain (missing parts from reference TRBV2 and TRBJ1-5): EPEVTQTPSHQVTQMGQEVILRCVPISNHLYFYWYRQILGQKVEFLVSFYNNEISEKSEIFDDQFSVERPDGSNFTLKIRSTKLEDSAMYFCASRAARALGQPQHFGDGTRLSIL.

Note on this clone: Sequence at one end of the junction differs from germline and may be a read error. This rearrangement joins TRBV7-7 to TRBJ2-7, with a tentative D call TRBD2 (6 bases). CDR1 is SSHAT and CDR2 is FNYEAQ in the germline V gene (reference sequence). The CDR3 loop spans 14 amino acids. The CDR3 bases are TGTGCTAGCAGCTTAGCGCGGGACTTCGGGGAGCAGTACTTC. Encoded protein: CASSLARDFGEQYF. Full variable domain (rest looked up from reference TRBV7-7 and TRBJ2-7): GAGVSQSPRYKVTKRGQDVTLRCDPISSHATLYWYQQALGQGPEFLTYFNYEAQPDKSGLPSDRFSAERPEGSISTLTIQRTEQRDSAMYRCASSLARDFGEQYFGPGTRLTVT.

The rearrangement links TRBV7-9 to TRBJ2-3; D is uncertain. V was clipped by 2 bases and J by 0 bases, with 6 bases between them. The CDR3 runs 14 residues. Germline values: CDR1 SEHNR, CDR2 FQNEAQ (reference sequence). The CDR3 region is CASSLSASTDTQYF. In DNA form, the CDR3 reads TGTGCCAGCAGCTTAAGTGCGAGCACAGATACGCAGTATTTT.

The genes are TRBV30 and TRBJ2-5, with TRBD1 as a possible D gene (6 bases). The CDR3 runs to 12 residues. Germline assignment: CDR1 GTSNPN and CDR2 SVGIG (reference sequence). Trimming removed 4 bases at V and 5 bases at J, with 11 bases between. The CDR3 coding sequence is TGTGCCTGGACCCCAGGGGACGAGACCCAGTACTTC. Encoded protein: CAWTPGDETQYF.

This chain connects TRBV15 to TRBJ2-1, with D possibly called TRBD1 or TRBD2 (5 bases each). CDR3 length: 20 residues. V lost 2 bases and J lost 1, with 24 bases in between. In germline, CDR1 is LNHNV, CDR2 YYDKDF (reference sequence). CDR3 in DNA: TGTGCCACCAGCAGAAAATTTCTTGGGACCAGACCTAGTTCCTACAATGAGCAGTTCTTC. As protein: CATSRKFLGTRPSSYNEQFF.

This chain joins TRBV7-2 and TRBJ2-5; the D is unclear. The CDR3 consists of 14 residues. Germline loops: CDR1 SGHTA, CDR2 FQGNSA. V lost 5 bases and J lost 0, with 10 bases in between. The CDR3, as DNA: TGTGCCAGCAGCCGGAACCGGAACCAAGAGACCCAGTACTTC. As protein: CASSRNRNQETQYF.

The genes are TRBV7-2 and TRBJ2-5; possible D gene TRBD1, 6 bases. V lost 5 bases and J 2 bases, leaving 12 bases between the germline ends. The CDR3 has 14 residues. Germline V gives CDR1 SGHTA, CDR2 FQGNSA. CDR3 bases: TGTGCCAGCAGCCTACAGGGATTACAAGAGACCCAGTACTTC. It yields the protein CASSLQGLQETQYF.

The CDR3 sequence: CATSGGTRGTGELFF. Written as DNA, the CDR3 is TGTGCCACTTCGGGGGGGACTAGAGGCACCGGGGAGCTGTTTTTT. The V and J genes are TRBV10-3 and TRBJ2-2; 8 nucleotides match TRBD2. The CDR3 runs to 15 residues. Germline CDR1 ENHRY, CDR2 SYGVKD. Trimming took 10 bases from V and 4 from J; bases not matched to a gene: 11.

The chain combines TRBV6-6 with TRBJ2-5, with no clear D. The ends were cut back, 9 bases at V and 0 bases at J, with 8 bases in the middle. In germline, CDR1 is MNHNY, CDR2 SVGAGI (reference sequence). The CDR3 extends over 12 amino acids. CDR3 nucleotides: TGTGCCAGTAGCCTTAACCAAGAGACCCAGTACTTC. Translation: CASSLNQETQYF.

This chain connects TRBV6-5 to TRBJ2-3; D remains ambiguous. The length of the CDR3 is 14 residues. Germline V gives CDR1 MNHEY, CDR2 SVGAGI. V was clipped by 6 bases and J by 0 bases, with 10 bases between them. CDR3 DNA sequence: TGTGCCAGCAGCCCTCGCGGTAGCACAGATACGCAGTATTTT. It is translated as CASSPRGSTDTQYF.

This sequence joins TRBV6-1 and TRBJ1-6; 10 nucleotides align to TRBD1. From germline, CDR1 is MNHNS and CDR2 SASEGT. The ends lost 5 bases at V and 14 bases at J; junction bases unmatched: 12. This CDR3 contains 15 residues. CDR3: CASSFHPGTGVALHF. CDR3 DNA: TGTGCCAGCAGTTTCCATCCCGGGACAGGGGTGGCCCTCCACTTT.

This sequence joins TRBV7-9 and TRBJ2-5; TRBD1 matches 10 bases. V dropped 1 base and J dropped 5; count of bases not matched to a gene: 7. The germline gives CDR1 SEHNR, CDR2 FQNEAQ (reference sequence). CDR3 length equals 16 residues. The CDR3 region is CASSLGPTGGLETQYF. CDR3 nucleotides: TGTGCCAGCAGCTTAGGGCCGACAGGGGGCTTGGAGACCCAGTACTTC. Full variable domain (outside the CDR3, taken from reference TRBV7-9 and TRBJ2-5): DTGVSQNPRHKITKRGQNVTFRCDPISEHNRLYWYRQTLGQGPEFLTYFQNEAQLEKSRLLSDRFSAERPKGSFSTLEIQRTEQGDSAMYLCASSLGPTGGLETQYFGPGTRLLVL.

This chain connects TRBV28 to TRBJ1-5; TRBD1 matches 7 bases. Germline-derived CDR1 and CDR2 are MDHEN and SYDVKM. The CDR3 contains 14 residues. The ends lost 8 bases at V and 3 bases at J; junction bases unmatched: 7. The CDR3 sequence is CASGLGQANQPQHF. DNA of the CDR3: TGTGCCAGCGGCCTTGGACAGGCCAATCAGCCCCAGCATTTT.

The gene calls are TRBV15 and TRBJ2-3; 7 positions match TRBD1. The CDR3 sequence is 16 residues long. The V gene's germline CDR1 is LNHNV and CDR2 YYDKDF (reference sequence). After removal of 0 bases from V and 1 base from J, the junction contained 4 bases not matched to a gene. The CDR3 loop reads CATSRENRGGTDTQYF. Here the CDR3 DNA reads TGTGCCACCAGCAGAGAAAACAGGGGAGGCACAGATACGCAGTATTTT.